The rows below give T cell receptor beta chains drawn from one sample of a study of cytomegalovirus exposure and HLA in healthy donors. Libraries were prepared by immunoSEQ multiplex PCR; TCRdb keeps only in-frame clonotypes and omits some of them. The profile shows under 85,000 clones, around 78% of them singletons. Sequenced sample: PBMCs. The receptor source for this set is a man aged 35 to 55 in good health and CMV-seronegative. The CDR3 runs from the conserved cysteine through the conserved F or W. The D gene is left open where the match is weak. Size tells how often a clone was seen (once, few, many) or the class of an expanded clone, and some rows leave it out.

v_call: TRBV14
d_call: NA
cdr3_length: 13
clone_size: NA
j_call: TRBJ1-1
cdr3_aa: CASSPRKNTEAFF
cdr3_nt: TGTGCCAGCAGCCCCAGAAAGAACACTGAAGCTTTCTTT

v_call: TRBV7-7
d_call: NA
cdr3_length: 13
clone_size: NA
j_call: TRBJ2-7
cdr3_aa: CASSPRQNYEQYF
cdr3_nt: TGTGCTAGCAGCCCCAGACAGAACTACGAGCAGTACTTC

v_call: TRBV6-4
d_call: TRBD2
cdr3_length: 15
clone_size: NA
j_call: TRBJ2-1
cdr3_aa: CASSPGGVLYNEQFF
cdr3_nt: TGTGCCAGCAGTCCTGGGGGGGTCCTCTACAATGAGCAGTTCTTC

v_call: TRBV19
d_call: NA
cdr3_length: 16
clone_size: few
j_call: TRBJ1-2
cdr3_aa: CASSTTAWVANYGYTF
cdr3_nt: TGTGCCAGTAGTACAACAGCCTGGGTGGCTAACTATGGCTACACCTTC

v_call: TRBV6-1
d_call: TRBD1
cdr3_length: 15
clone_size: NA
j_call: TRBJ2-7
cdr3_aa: CASSDIGQGRNEQYF
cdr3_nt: TGTGCCAGCAGTGATATTGGACAGGGGCGGAACGAGCAGTACTTC

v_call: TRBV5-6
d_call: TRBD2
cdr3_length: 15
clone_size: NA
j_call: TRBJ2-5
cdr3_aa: CASSFVTSGWETQYF
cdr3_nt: TGTGCCAGCAGCTTCGTGACTAGCGGGTGGGAGACCCAGTACTTC

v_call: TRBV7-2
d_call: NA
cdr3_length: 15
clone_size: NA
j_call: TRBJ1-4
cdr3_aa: CASSLLSRTNEKLFF
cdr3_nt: TGTGCCAGCAGCTTACTAAGTCGAACTAATGAAAAACTGTTTTTT

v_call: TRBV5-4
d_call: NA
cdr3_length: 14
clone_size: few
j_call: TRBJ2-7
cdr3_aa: CASSLAVAVYEQYF
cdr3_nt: TGTGCCAGCAGCTTGGCGGTAGCGGTCTACGAGCAGTACTTC

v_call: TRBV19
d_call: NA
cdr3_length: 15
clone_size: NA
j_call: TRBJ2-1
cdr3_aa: CASIGGREQYNEQFF
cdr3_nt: TGTGCCAGCATCGGAGGGCGGGAACAATACAATGAGCAGTTCTTC

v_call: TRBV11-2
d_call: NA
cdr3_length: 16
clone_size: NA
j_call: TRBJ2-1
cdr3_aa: CASHELSGHGGNEQFF
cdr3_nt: TGTGCCAGTCACGAGTTGTCAGGCCACGGTGGTAATGAGCAGTTCTTC

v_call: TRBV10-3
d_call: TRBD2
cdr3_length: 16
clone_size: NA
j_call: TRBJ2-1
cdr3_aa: CAISEWASGSSNEQFF
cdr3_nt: TGTGCCATCAGTGAGTGGGCTAGCGGGAGTTCGAATGAGCAGTTCTTC

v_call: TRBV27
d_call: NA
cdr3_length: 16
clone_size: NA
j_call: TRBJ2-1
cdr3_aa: CASSSDRGGGYNEQFF
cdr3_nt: TGTGCCAGCAGTTCAGATAGGGGAGGTGGGTACAATGAGCAGTTCTTC

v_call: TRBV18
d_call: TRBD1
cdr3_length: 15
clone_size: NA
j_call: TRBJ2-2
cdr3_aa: CASSPGQGDTGELFF
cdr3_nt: TGTGCCAGCTCACCGGGACAGGGGGACACCGGGGAGCTGTTTTTT

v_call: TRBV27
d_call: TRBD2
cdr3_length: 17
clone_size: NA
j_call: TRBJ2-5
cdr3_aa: CASTPMDRLAGVETQYF
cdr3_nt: TGTGCCAGCACCCCGATGGACAGACTAGCGGGCGTAGAGACCCAGTACTTC

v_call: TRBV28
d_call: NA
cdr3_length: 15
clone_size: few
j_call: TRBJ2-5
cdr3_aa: CASSDLASSQETQYF
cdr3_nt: TGTGCCAGCAGCGATCTGGCTAGCAGCCAAGAGACCCAGTACTTC

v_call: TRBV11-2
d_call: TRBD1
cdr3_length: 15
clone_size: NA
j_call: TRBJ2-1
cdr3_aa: CASSSRWDRAIEQFF
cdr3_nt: TGTGCCAGCAGCTCCAGGTGGGACAGAGCCATTGAGCAGTTCTTC

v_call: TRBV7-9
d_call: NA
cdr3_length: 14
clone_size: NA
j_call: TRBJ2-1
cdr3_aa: CASIRDLSYNEQFF
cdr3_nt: TGTGCCAGCATCCGGGATCTCTCCTACAATGAGCAGTTCTTC

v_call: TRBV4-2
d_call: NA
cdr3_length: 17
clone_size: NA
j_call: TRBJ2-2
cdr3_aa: CASSQETGGRSTGELFF
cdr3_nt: TGTGCCAGCAGCCAAGAAACTGGGGGGAGGTCCACCGGGGAGCTGTTTTTT

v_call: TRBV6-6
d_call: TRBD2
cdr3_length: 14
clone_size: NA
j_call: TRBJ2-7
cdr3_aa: CASTRTSGSYEQYF
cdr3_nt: TGTGCCAGCACTCGGACTAGCGGATCCTACGAGCAGTACTTC

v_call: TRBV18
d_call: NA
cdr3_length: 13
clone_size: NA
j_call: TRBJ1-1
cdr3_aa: CASSPDMNTEAFF
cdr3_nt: TGTGCCAGCTCACCCGACATGAACACTGAAGCTTTCTTT

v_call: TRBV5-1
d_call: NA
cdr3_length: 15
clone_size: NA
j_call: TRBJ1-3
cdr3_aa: CASSLAAGTGNTIYF
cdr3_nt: TGCGCCAGCAGCTTGGCGGCCGGGACTGGAAACACCATATATTTT

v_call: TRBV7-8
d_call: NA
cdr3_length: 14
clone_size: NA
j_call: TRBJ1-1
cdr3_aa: CASSLARRNTEAFF
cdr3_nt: TGTGCCAGCAGCTTAGCGCGGCGGAACACTGAAGCTTTCTTT

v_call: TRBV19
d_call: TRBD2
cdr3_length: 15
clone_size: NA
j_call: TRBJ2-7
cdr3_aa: CASSPGLAGTYEQYF
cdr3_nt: TGTGCCAGTAGCCCTGGACTAGCGGGAACCTACGAGCAGTACTTC

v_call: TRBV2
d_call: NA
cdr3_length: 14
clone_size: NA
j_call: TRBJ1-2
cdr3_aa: CASSAVLEGNGYTF
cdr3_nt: TGTGCCAGCAGTGCGGTCTTGGAGGGAAATGGCTACACCTTC

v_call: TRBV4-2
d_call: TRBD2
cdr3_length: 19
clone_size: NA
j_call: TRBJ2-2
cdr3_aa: CASSLQGASGSGNTGELFF
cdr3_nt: TGTGCCAGCAGCCTCCAAGGGGCTAGCGGGAGTGGCAACACCGGGGAGCTGTTTTTT

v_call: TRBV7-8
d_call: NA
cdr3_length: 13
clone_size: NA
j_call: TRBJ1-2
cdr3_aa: CASSETVNYGYTF
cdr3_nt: TGTGCCAGCAGCGAAACAGTAAACTATGGCTACACCTTC

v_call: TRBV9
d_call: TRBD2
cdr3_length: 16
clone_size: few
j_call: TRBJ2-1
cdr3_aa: CASSVGGRSAYNEQFF
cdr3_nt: TGTGCCAGCAGCGTGGGCGGGAGGTCGGCCTACAATGAGCAGTTCTTC

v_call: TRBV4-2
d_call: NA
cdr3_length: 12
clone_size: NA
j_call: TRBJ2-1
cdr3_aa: CASSQDSNEQFF
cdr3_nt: TGTGCCAGCAGCCAAGACTCCAATGAGCAGTTCTTC

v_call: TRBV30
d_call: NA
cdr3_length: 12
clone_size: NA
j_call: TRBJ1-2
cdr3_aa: CAWSGGGRGYTF
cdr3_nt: TGTGCCTGGTCCGGCGGGGGCCGGGGCTACACCTTC

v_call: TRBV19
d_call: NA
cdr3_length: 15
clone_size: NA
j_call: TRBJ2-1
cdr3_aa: CASSVAGSGSNEQFF
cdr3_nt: TGTGCCAGTAGTGTCGCCGGCAGCGGGTCCAATGAGCAGTTCTTC

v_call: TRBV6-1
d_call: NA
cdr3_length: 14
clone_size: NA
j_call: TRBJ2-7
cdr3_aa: CASSPDFGPYEQYF
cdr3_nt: TGTGCCAGCAGTCCGGATTTTGGGCCCTACGAGCAGTACTTC

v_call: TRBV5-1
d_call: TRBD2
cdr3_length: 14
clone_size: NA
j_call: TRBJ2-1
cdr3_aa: CASRGSGTLGEQFF
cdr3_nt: TGCGCCAGCAGAGGTAGCGGGACCCTCGGAGAGCAGTTCTTC

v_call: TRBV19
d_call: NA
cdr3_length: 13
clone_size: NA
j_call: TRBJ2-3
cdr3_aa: CASSWASADTQYF
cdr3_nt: TGTGCCAGTAGTTGGGCTAGCGCAGATACGCAGTATTTT

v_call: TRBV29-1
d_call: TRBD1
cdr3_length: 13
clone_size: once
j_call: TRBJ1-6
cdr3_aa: CSARTGANSPLHF
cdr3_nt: TGCAGCGCTCGGACAGGGGCAAATTCACCCCTCCACTTT

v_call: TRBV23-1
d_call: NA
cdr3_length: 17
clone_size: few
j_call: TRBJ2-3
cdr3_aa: CASSHPDRSPLIDTQYF
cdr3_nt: TGCGCCAGCAGTCACCCCGACAGAAGCCCCCTTATAGATACGCAGTATTTT

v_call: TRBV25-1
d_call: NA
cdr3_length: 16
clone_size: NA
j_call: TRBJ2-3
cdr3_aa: CASSEKGGGNTDTQYF
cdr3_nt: TGTGCCAGCAGTGAAAAGGGAGGGGGTAATACAGATACGCAGTATTTT

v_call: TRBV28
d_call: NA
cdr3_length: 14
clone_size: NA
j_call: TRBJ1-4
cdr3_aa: CASTQGGLSEKLFF
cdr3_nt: TGTGCCAGCACCCAGGGAGGGTTAAGTGAAAAACTGTTTTTT

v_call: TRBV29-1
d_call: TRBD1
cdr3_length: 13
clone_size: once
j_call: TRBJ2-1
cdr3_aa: CSAGQGWENEQFF
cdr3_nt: TGCAGCGCTGGACAGGGGTGGGAGAATGAGCAGTTCTTC

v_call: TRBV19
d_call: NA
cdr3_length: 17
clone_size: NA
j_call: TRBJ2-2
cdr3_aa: CASSILFGSRNTGELFF
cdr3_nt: TGTGCCAGTAGTATATTGTTCGGGAGCCGGAACACCGGGGAGCTGTTTTTT

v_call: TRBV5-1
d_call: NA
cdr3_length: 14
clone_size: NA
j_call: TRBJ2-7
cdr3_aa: CASSLGQDSYEQYF
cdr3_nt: TGCGCCAGCAGCTTGGGCCAGGACTCCTACGAGCAGTACTTC

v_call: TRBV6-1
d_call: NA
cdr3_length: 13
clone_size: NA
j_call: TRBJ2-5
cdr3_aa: CASNHREQETQYF
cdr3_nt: TGTGCCAGCAACCACAGGGAGCAAGAGACCCAGTACTTC

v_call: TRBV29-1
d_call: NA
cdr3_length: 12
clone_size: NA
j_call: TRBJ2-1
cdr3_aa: CSVVGVYNEQFF
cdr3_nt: TGCAGCGTTGTAGGAGTATACAATGAGCAGTTCTTC

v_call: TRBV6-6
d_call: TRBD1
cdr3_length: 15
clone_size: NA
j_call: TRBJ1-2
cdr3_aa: CASSRTGQGLYGYTF
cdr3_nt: TGTGCCAGCAGCCGAACGGGACAGGGGCTATATGGCTACACCTTC

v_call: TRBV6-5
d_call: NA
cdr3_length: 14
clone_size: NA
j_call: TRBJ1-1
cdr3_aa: CASSYLGGRTEAFF
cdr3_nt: TGTGCCAGCAGTTACTTAGGGGGAAGGACTGAAGCTTTCTTT

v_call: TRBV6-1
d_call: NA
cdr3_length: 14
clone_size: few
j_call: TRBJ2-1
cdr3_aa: CASSTYGGGRDQFF
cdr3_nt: TGTGCCAGCTCAACCTATGGGGGGGGCCGAGACCAGTTCTTC